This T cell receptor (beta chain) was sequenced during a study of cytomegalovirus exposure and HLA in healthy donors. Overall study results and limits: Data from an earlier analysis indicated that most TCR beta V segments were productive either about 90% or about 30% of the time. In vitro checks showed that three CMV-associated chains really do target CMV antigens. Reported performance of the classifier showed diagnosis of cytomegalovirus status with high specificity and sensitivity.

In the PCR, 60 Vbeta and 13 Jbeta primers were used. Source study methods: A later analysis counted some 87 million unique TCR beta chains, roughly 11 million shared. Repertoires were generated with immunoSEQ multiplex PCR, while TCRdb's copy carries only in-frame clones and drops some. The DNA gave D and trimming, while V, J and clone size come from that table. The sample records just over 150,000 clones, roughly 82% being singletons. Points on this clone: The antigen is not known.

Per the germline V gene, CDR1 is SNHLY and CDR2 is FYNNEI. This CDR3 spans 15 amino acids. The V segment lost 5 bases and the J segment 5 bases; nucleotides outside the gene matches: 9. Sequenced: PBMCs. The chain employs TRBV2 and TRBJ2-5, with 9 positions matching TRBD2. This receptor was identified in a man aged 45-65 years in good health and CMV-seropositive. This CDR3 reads CASSSQRGVRETQYF. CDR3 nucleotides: TGTGCCAGCAGTAGCCAGCGGGGGGTTCGGGAGACCCAGTACTTC. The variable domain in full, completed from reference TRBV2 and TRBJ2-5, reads EPEVTQTPSHQVTQMGQEVILRCVPISNHLYFYWYRQILGQKVEFLVSFYNNEISEKSEIFDDQFSVERPDGSNFTLKIRSTKLEDSAMYFCASSSQRGVRETQYFGPGTRLLVL.